This T cell receptor beta chain was captured by sequencing in a study of T cell clonality in common variable immunodeficiency. Points from the study as a whole: Reportedly, TCR beta sequences from common variable immunodeficiency showed fewer deletions and N-nucleotide insertions.

This clone was observed at least ten times. Its antigen is still unknown. The read ends 3 residues shy of where the CDR3 ends; the end is completed using the germline J gene. Germline-derived CDR1 and CDR2 are SQVTM and ANQGSEA. This CDR3 is 12 amino acids long. V gave up 4 bases and J gave up 2 bases; unmatched junction bases: 1. Equal genomic DNA amounts from CVID and control samples were sequenced. Using immunoSEQ multiplex PCR, the repertoire was profiled, and TCRdb retains in-frame clones only, with some absent. The sample is made up of about 34,000 clones, none counted only once. Sequenced material: peripheral blood mononuclear cells. V gene TRBV29-1 combines with J gene TRBJ1-2, with 7 bases lining up with TRBD1. The sequence derives from a person aged 18-70 years in good health. The CDR3 here is CSVADRNYGYTF. The part of the CDR3 DNA that was read is TGCAGCGTTGCGGACAGGAACTATGGC.